These 6 T cell receptor beta chains share one sample of origin, sequenced in a study of post-analysis software for immune sequencing data. Overall study results and limits: Patients had higher frequencies than controls of five TRBV segments, including TRBV5-6, TRBV5-1 and TRBV20-1.

Presence of unique molecular identifiers characterized the TCR beta cDNA libraries. A single record per CDR3 protein comes from TCRdb applying MiXCR to the PCR reads. The sample includes hundreds of thousands of distinct CDR3 sequences, roughly 45% seen only once; the top ten take over 10%. What these receptors recognize is not known. The sample was blood. Source of these receptors: a girl aged 5 to 17 with multiple sclerosis.

V gene TRBV3-1 combines with J gene TRBJ2-3, with TRBD1 identical over 7 bases. The junction had 17 bases not matched to a gene; V was cut back by 0 bases and J by 2 bases. Germline V gene lookup returns CDR1 LGHDT and CDR2 YNNKEL (reference sequence). There are 20 residues in the CDR3. For the CDR3, the DNA is TGTGCCAGCAGCCAAGAACTTATCCGACAGGGTGATCTGGCCACAGATACGCAGTATTTT. It translates to CASSQELIRQGDLATDTQYF.

This clonotype was seen a few times. This sequence joins TRBV11-1 and TRBJ2-1; 12 nucleotides agree with TRBD2. Germline V lookup: CDR1 SGHAT, CDR2 FQDESV (reference sequence). The CDR3 runs to 16 residues. J lost 3 bases, V lost 5 bases, and 5 bases had no gene match. CDR3 loop: CASSPRLAGDYNEQFF. The CDR3, as DNA: TGTGCCAGCAGCCCGCGACTAGCGGGAGACTACAATGAGCAGTTCTTC.

The chain couples TRBV7-9 to TRBJ2-7; possibly TRBD1 or TRBD2 for D (5 bases each). The germline V gene has CDR1 SEHNR and CDR2 FQNEAQ (reference sequence). Trimming took 5 bases from V and 3 from J, leaving 14 bases between them. This CDR3 is 14 amino acids long. The CDR3: CASSRRQTNYEQYF. CDR3 in DNA: TGTGCCAGCAGCCGACGACAGACTAACTACGAGCAGTACTTC.

This clonotype was counted once. V gene TRBV28 combines with J gene TRBJ2-7; possibly TRBD2 for D (6 bases). The germline V gene has CDR1 MDHEN and CDR2 SYDVKM. The CDR3 is 15 amino acids. Trimming pared 5 bases from V and 4 bases from J, leaving 18 bases between. Written as DNA, the CDR3 is TGTGCCAGCAGTCCACCTCAACACGCGGGGTACGAGCAGTACTTC. Its protein product is CASSPPQHAGYEQYF.

This chain links TRBV5-1 with TRBJ2-2; 9 positions match TRBD1. Trimming took 3 bases from V and 4 from J; bases not matched to a gene: 1. The CDR3 is made up of 14 amino acids. Germline CDR1 SGHRS, CDR2 YFSETQ. The CDR3 reads CASSWDRVTGELFF. The CDR3 DNA sequence: TGCGCCAGCAGCTGGGACAGGGTCACCGGGGAGCTGTTTTTT.

J is TRBJ1-2 and V is TRBV29-1; 9 bases line up with TRBD1. The CDR3 is 11 residues long. Trimming removed 6 bases from V and 9 bases from J; junction bases left unmatched: 5. Looked up from germline, CDR1 is SQVTM and CDR2 is ANQGSEA. CDR3 coding DNA: TGCAGCGTAGAGGACAGGGGTAGCTACACCTTC. Residues: CSVEDRGSYTF.